This T cell receptor beta chain emerged from a study of graft-versus-host responses after intestinal transplantation. The overall study: Grafts that recipients had were multivisceral, liver-intestinal, or isolated intestinal transplants.

Repertoires were generated with immunoSEQ multiplex PCR, while TCRdb's copy carries only in-frame clones and drops some. In the table there are more than 65,000 clones, about 80% of which are singletons. Comment on this clone: Its antigen remains unidentified.

This TCR was recovered from a human donor who was the organ donor for an intestinal transplant. The sample consisted of unstimulated CD4+ T cells sorted from spleen or lymph node cells, taken before transplant.

The CDR3 sequence is CAWSRQGNYGYTF. The CDR3 DNA is TGTGCCTGGAGCAGACAGGGTAACTATGGCTACACCTTC. The chain recombines TRBV30 with TRBJ1-2; 7 bases are shared with TRBD1. V was clipped by 3 bases and J by 1 base; unmatched bases: 2. The germline gives CDR1 GTSNPN, CDR2 SVGIG (reference sequence). The CDR3 has 13 amino acids.